A single sample is the source of the 23 T cell receptor beta chains below, sequenced in a study of blood T cells in healthy people across ages. PCR was performed a second time for about 7 to 12 cycles using a sample-barcoded 5' primer and a J-beta primer mix. Using its own MiXCR run on the 5' RACE reads, TCRdb lists one record per CDR3 protein. There are 1.5 million to 2 million distinct CDR3 sequences in the sample; under 30% occur only once, and roughly 8.2% lies in the top ten. Sequencing input: blood. The source of these receptors is a woman aged 25-40 years in good health.

This clonotype showed up just a few times. The CDR3 loop is CASGMTANTEAFF. The CDR3 DNA follows: TGTGCCAGCGGAATGACAGCGAACACTGAAGCTTTCTTT. This chain uses TRBV28 with TRBJ1-1; tentative D call: TRBD1 (5 bases). Trimming shortened V by 8 bases and J by 1 base, and 11 bases separated the two germline ends. CDR1 is MDHEN and CDR2 is SYDVKM in the germline V gene. The CDR3 covers 13 residues.

This chain joins TRBV27 and TRBJ1-2; maybe TRBD1 (5 bases). The CDR3 runs to 14 residues. Germline loops: CDR1 MNHEY, CDR2 SMNVEV (reference sequence). The V gene lost 4 bases and the J gene lost 4 bases, with 13 bases spanning the gap. The CDR3: CASSSQGLAYGYTF. The DNA of the CDR3 is TGTGCCAGCAGTTCGCAGGGATTAGCCTATGGCTACACCTTC.

This clonotype has just a few counts. The rearrangement links TRBV24-1 to TRBJ2-7; 7 nucleotides align to TRBD2. The CDR3 is 12 residues long. The junction had 2 bases not matched to a gene; V was cut back by 3 bases and J by 7 bases. The germline gives CDR1 KGHDR, CDR2 SFDVKD. The CDR3 nucleotides are TGTGCCACCAGTGATCGGGGAGGGGAGCAGTACTTC. It codes for CATSDRGGEQYF.

The genes are TRBV5-1 and TRBJ2-1, with D hard to call. Trimming left V 1 base short and J 7 bases short, with 9 bases between. The germline gives CDR1 SGHRS, CDR2 YFSETQ. This CDR3 contains 13 residues. In nucleotides, the CDR3 is TGCGCCAGCAGCTTGCAAAGGGAAAATGAGCAGTTCTTC. Translation gives CASSLQRENEQFF.

The chain is built from TRBV11-2 and TRBJ1-2; 9 bases are shared with TRBD1. The length of the CDR3 is 17 residues. Germline loops: CDR1 SGHAT, CDR2 FQNNGV. J gave up 7 bases and V 0 bases, and 12 bases lay outside the gene matches. The CDR3 here is CASSLEPRGTGLSGYTF. CDR3 nucleotide sequence: TGTGCCAGCAGCTTAGAGCCCCGGGGGACAGGGCTGAGTGGCTACACCTTC.

This clonotype came up a few times. This chain connects TRBV12-3 or TRBV12-4 to TRBJ2-1, with 10 bases that match TRBD1. The CDR3 is 16 amino acids. V trimming: 7 bases; J trimming: 3 bases; junction bases outside the gene matches: 9. The CDR3 loop reads CASTFGWDRGYNEQFF. CDR3 in DNA: TGTGCCAGCACCTTTGGGTGGGACAGGGGCTACAATGAGCAGTTCTTC.

This clonotype was detected only a few times. J is TRBJ2-3 and V is TRBV10-3, with TRBD2 identical over 7 bases. The CDR3 runs to 13 residues. After removal of 8 bases from V and 3 bases from J, the junction contained 5 bases not matched to a gene. Germline CDR1 and CDR2: ENHRY and SYGVKD. The CDR3 is CAISSGATDTQYF. The CDR3 nucleotides read TGTGCCATCTCTAGCGGTGCTACAGATACGCAGTATTTT.

V is TRBV20-1 and J is TRBJ2-1; no definite D call. The V gene lost 5 bases and the J gene lost 6 bases, with 17 bases spanning the gap. The CDR3 consists of 14 residues. Germline V lookup: CDR1 DFQATT, CDR2 SNEGSKA (reference sequence). This chain's CDR3 is CSAPQPGLRNEQFF. The CDR3, as DNA: TGCAGTGCTCCACAGCCAGGCCTCCGCAATGAGCAGTTCTTC.

This clonotype came up many times. This rearrangement joins TRBV10-2 to TRBJ1-4; possible D gene TRBD1, 5 bases. Looked up from germline, CDR1 is WSHSY and CDR2 is SAAADI. CDR3 length: 11 residues. Trimming left V 7 bases short and J 8 bases short, with 8 bases between. The CDR3 sequence is CASTEGEKLFF. The CDR3 nucleotides are TGCGCCAGCACCGAGGGGGAAAAACTGTTTTTT.

The J gene is TRBJ2-3, the V gene TRBV27; no definite D call. The CDR3 consists of 13 residues. Trimming removed 8 bases from V and 2 bases from J, with 11 bases in between. Germline lookup yields CDR1 MNHEY and CDR2 SMNVEV (reference sequence). The CDR3 protein is CASALWATDTQYF. The CDR3 DNA is TGTGCCAGCGCCCTCTGGGCCACAGATACGCAGTATTTT.

This clonotype was seen many times. The genes are TRBV29-1 and TRBJ2-5; a possible D gene is TRBD2 (6 bases). CDR3 length equals 13 residues. V lost 7 bases, J lost 2 bases, and 14 bases lay in between. The germline V gene encodes CDR1 SQVTM and CDR2 ANQGSEA. The CDR3 DNA reads as TGCAGCGCTGGGAGGACGGGACAAGAGACCCAGTACTTC. It translates to CSAGRTGQETQYF.

V is TRBV7-2 and J is TRBJ2-5, with no clear D. The germline V gene encodes CDR1 SGHTA and CDR2 FQGNSA. This CDR3 comprises 16 residues. V gave up 5 bases and J gave up 3 bases, with 19 bases separating them. The CDR3 bases are TGTGCCAGCAGCCCACCCCGTAGGGCAGGAAAAGAGACCCAGTACTTC. The encoded protein is CASSPPRRAGKETQYF.

A remark on this clonotype: A read error may be the cause here, since a much bigger clone is one base away. The chain combines TRBV6-1 with TRBJ1-5, with TRBD1 matching over 11 bases. The CDR3 spans 15 residues. Per the germline V gene, CDR1 is MNHNS and CDR2 is SASEGT. CDR3 sequence: CTSSGRTGGIQPQHF. The CDR3 DNA sequence: TGTACCAGCAGTGGACGGACAGGGGGCATTCAGCCCCAGCATTTT.

The rearrangement joins TRBV5-5 to TRBJ2-3; D may be TRBD2 (6 bases). Germline CDR1 is SGHKS and CDR2 is YYEKEE (reference sequence). V was cut by 3 bases and J by 3 bases, with 20 bases left in between. CDR3 length: 17 residues. As DNA, the CDR3 is TGTGCCAGCAGCTCTCATCCGGGACTTATAGAAACAGATACGCAGTATTTT. Translated, it gives CASSSHPGLIETDTQYF.

This clonotype showed up many times. The chain carries TRBV4-1 and TRBJ2-1; 10 positions match TRBD1. The V and J ends lost 2 bases and 6 bases, in that order; junction bases with no gene match: 4. The germline gives CDR1 MGHRA, CDR2 YSYEKL. This CDR3 has 15 amino acids. The CDR3 sequence is CASSQPGTGVNEQFF. The DNA of the CDR3 is TGCGCCAGCAGCCAACCCGGGACAGGGGTCAATGAGCAGTTCTTC.

This clonotype appeared a few times. V is TRBV4-1 and J is TRBJ1-1; no clear D. This CDR3 has 14 amino acids. V lost 0 bases and J lost 0, with 5 bases in between. Germline V gives CDR1 MGHRA, CDR2 YSYEKL. CDR3 DNA sequence: TGCGCCAGCAGCCAAGATTGGATGAACACTGAAGCTTTCTTT. This sequence encodes CASSQDWMNTEAFF.

This clonotype appeared a few times. The V gene is TRBV7-9, the J gene TRBJ2-5; D is possibly TRBD1 or TRBD2 (5 bases each). CDR3 size: 16 residues. V was pared by 1 base and J by 5 bases, with 17 bases between. In germline, CDR1 is SEHNR, CDR2 FQNEAQ (reference sequence). CDR3 sequence: CASSLGGSGPGETQYF. Written as DNA, the CDR3 is TGTGCCAGCAGCTTAGGAGGATCGGGACCCGGGGAGACCCAGTACTTC. The entire variable domain, with the rest obtained from reference TRBV7-9 and TRBJ2-5, is as follows: DTGVSQNPRHKITKRGQNVTFRCDPISEHNRLYWYRQTLGQGPEFLTYFQNEAQLEKSRLLSDRFSAERPKGSFSTLEIQRTEQGDSAMYLCASSLGGSGPGETQYFGPGTRLLVL.

The chain has TRBV29-1 and TRBJ2-3; D is unresolved. The CDR3 spans 11 residues. Germline-derived CDR1 and CDR2 are SQVTM and ANQGSEA. The V gene lost 8 bases and the J gene lost 5 bases, with 11 bases spanning the gap. The CDR3 reads CSWGSRDTQYF. The DNA for the CDR3 is TGCAGCTGGGGTAGCCGAGATACGCAGTATTTT.

The rearrangement links TRBV5-4 to TRBJ1-2; TRBD1 is a possible D gene (5 bases). Germline CDR1 reads SGHNT; CDR2 reads YYREEE (reference sequence). CDR3 length: 13 residues. Trimming pared 0 bases from V and 13 bases from J, leaving 16 bases between. The CDR3 is CASSLVGDPPGTF. The CDR3 DNA follows: TGTGCCAGCAGCTTGGTCGGGGACCCGCCCGGCACCTTC.

The sample holds a few counts of this clonotype. The genes are TRBV7-2 and TRBJ2-1; TRBD2 matches 9 bases. The CDR3 is made up of 16 amino acids. From germline, CDR1 is SGHTA and CDR2 FQGNSA. V dropped 3 bases and J dropped 2; count of bases not matched to a gene: 5. The CDR3 loop reads CASSFGGRAPYNEQFF. In DNA form, the CDR3 reads TGTGCCAGCAGCTTTGGCGGGAGGGCCCCCTACAATGAGCAGTTCTTC.

The chain combines TRBV20-1 with TRBJ2-4; TRBD2 agrees at 10 bases. V trimming: 0 bases; J trimming: 5 bases; junction bases outside the gene matches: 1. Germline values: CDR1 DFQATT, CDR2 SNEGSKA (reference sequence). This CDR3 has 14 amino acids. CDR3 protein: CSARDLAGENIQYF. The DNA for the CDR3 is TGCAGTGCTAGAGATCTAGCGGGGGAAAACATTCAGTACTTC.

This clonotype was seen repeatedly, ten times or more. The chain employs TRBV10-3 and TRBJ2-7; D perhaps matches TRBD2 (6 bases). The CDR3 is 14 residues long. The V gene lost 0 bases and the J gene lost 6 bases, with 12 bases spanning the gap. Looked up from germline, CDR1 is ENHRY and CDR2 is SYGVKD. As DNA, the CDR3 is TGTGCCATCAGTGAGTCTTTGGAGGGCGGCGAGCAGTACTTC. Encoded protein: CAISESLEGGEQYF.

The CDR3: CASSQSGEEAFF. CDR3 in DNA: TGTGCCAGCAGCCAATCGGGGGAAGAAGCTTTCTTT. The chain carries TRBV14 and TRBJ1-1; D may be TRBD1 (5 bases). CDR1 and CDR2 from the germline V gene are SGHDN and FVKESK. The CDR3 is 12 residues long. V was trimmed by 2 bases and J by 8 bases, leaving 9 bases between them.